This T cell receptor beta chain was obtained from a study of shared clonotypes between healthy human individuals (dated by TCRdb to the early 2020s). Some background on the complete study: The cohort comprised a couple of women and a few men aged 18 to 49 years. Per donor, three plates each were used for CD4 naive and CD4 memory, two for CD8 naive, and one for CD8 memory. To estimate repertoire size and how much clonotype sharing occurs between individuals, the study deeply sequenced the blood TCR repertoires of roughly 5 healthy adults. Different laboratories and diverse techniques were used to prepare libraries and sequence TCR repertoires, to increase sequencing depth and limit assay-specific biases. Between about 0.94 and 8.9 billion PBMCs per donor were obtained by leukapheresis. The paper's findings and limits, for the study overall: Naive subsets generally had larger estimated clonotype richness than memory subsets. Across four donors, roughly 5.4% of naive CD4, around 3.5% of naive CD8, under 2.5% of memory CD4, and approximately 0.4% of memory CD8 clonotypes were shared. Sampling was limited to blood, and TCR repertoires in tissue likely differ from TCR repertoires in blood. Even with the large sequencing depth, rarefaction of the sorted-subset datasets indicated that sequencing was incomplete. Compared with non-shared clonotypes, the clonotypes found in all four sorted-subset donors had higher generation probabilities. The small number of donors limited the genetic and exposure-history diversity represented. Pairwise subsampling led to the expectation that sequencing depth would affect the degree of clonotype sharing among donors.

Using the deep immunoSEQ assay, multiplex PCR amplified TCR CDR3 regions from genomic DNA. Genomic DNA extracted from each cell subset was distributed evenly over all wells of several immunoSEQ 96-well plates, and each plate served as one replicate. For sorted subsets, roughly 200 ng of genomic DNA, equivalent to some 30,000 T cell genomes, went into each replicate PCR. The purified libraries were quantified using a Qubit 3.0 fluorometer, sized with a Bioanalyzer 2100, and then quantified again using the KAPA Library Quantification kit. A separate single-read 150-cycle Illumina NextSeq 550 flow cell was used to sequence each immunoSEQ 96-well plate. The source study handled its data this way. Because only junctional sequences without quality scores were contained in the immunoSEQ output, filtering matching that applied to full-length reads could not be performed. To assign V/J genes and CDR3, sequences were annotated against IMGT germline references using PyIR, a Python wrapper for IgBLAST v1.9. Reads were filtered out if the reads had weak V/J assignments (E-value above 1e-6), no CDR3, stop codons, out-of-frame junctions, or ambiguous translated residues. A V3J clonotype was defined by an identical inferred V gene, J gene, and CDR3 amino acid sequence. Percentage overlap between repertoires was computed as shared unique clonotypes divided by the size of the smaller repertoire. Three approaches were used to assess repertoire richness: RTK rarefaction, the Chao1 estimator, and Recon v2.1 estimates of unobserved clonotypes. For all TCRbeta clonotypes obtained by the gDNA method from four donors, generation probabilities were computed with OLGA. TCRdb provides this immuneACCESS table in a form limited to in-frame rearrangements. Some clones are lacking; in checked studies, under half of them reflect an unresolved V gene, and why the rest are absent is not known. The V and J calls and clone size come from that table; D and trimming were worked out from the DNA. The sample records under 1,900,000 clones, 98% to 99% of which are singletons. In total, the top ten clones hold approximately 0.38% of the sample.

As to this clone: Its antigen is unknown. No much larger clonotype is one base removed from it; base qualities were not supplied.

CDR1 and CDR2, per the germline V gene, are SGHRS and YFSETQ. V loses 3 bases at its end and J loses 9 bases; junction bases beyond the gene matches: 13. Reading from cysteine to phenylalanine, the CDR3 counts 16 amino acids. CDR3 DNA is the only sequence kept; it has 48 bases, read in frame from the first base. The donors were healthy, HIV-negative adults with no recently reported acute infections or vaccinations. Every donor was a Caucasian adult residing in Nashville, Tennessee, USA. CD4+ T cells were enriched by magnetic negative selection, after which naive cells were positively selected on CD45RA and the negative fraction was taken as the memory subset. Blood was obtained by leukapheresis, after which PBMCs were separated by Ficoll-Histopaque density gradient centrifugation and cryopreserved in liquid nitrogen vapor phase. Analytical flow cytometry was used to check the purity and quantity of each magnetically sorted T cell population. From each sorted fraction, genomic DNA was isolated and quantified by UV absorbance on a Nanodrop 2000c.

The chain is encoded by TRBV5-1 joined to TRBJ2-1, and TRBD2 matches 9 of the central bases. This receptor was obtained from a man aged 25-40 years in good health. Sequenced: naive CD4+ T cells sorted from blood. The cell subset or site label, read with the paper, signifies: CD45RA+ positively selected. The CDR3 protein is CASSSSIAGVGSEQFF. The bases read TGCGCCAGCAGCTCCTCCATAGCGGGAGTAGGTAGTGAGCAGTTCTTC.